This TCR beta chain was found in a study of chemoradiotherapy in HPV16-positive cancers. The overall study: A couple of HPV16-positive patients' cells yielded candidate HPV-specific clones and common motifs.

Findings and limits, study-wide: Candidate HPV-specific clones and E7-related TCR motifs grew in tumor during treatment.

Of note for this clone: What it binds is not known.

The table came from immunoSEQ multiplex PCR; TCRdb's copy has only in-frame clones and leaves some out. The data contain about 10,000 clones, under 80% of them singletons. This CDR3 is 11 amino acids long. Germline-derived CDR1 and CDR2 are MGHDK and SYGVNS. V was clipped by 4 bases and J by 6 bases, with 6 bases between them. The chain recombines TRBV25-1 with TRBJ1-2; the D is unclear. Sample acquisition took place from a patient who underwent chemoradiotherapy. The receptor was isolated from a human donor with HPV-associated anogenital cancer. DNA of the CDR3: TGTGCCAGCAGTGTGGGTGATGGCTACACCTTC. Amino acids: CASSVGDGYTF.